This T cell receptor beta chain was retrieved from a study of patients and donors after allogeneic stem cell transplantation. MiXCR was run by TCRdb on the RT-PCR reads, yielding one entry per CDR3 protein. Among some 150,000 distinct CDR3 sequences listed, approximately 35% were seen once. The TCR sequence derives from a human donor who was either an allogeneic HSCT recipient or a stem cell or donor lymphocyte infusion donor (not recorded which). It is not recorded whose cells these are; they may come from a transplant donor. Material: blood, either unsorted or a sorted T cell fraction (not recorded which).

DNA for the CDR3: TGTGCCAGCAGCCCCCAAAGGACAGGCTGGAACACTGAAGCTTTCTTT. As protein: CASSPQRTGWNTEAFF. The chain couples TRBV3-1 to TRBJ1-1; 7 bases are a match to TRBD1. V lost 4 bases and J lost 1; bases outside the gene matches: 9. Germline V gives CDR1 LGHDT, CDR2 YNNKEL (reference sequence). This CDR3 is 16 amino acids long.